The entry below describes one T cell receptor beta chain. This CDR3 comprises 13 residues. In germline, CDR1 is SNHLY, CDR2 FYNNEI. V lost 4 bases and J lost 5; bases outside the gene matches: 5. The entry originates in a study of blood T cell repertoires in COVID-19. For the study at large: Material from acute and convalescent COVID-19 was sourced from the United States, Italy and Spain. Sources were T cells, B-cell-depleted T cells, or PBMCs; the material itself was cDNA or gDNA.

Clones were sequenced by immunoSEQ multiplex PCR, and TCRdb holds only the in-frame ones, with some missing. The sample has about 220,000 clones; 82% are singletons. Material: peripheral blood. The sequence came from an elderly woman with COVID-19, enrolled during active disease. This sequence joins TRBV2 and TRBJ2-7; TRBD1 matches at 7 bases. As DNA, the CDR3 is TGTGCCAGCAGTGTGGGACAGTACGACGAGCAGTACTTC. Encoded protein: CASSVGQYDEQYF.